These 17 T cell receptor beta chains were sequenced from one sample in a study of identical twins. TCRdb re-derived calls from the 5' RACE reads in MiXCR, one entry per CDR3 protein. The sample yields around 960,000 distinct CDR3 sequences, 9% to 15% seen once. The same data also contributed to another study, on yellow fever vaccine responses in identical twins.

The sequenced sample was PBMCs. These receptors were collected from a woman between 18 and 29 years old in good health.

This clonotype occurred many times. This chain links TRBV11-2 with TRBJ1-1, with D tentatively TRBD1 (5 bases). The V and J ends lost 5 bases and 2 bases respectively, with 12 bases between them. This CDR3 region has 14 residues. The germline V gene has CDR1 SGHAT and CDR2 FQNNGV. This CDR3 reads CASSPTVLNTEAFF. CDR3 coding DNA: TGTGCCAGCAGCCCGACAGTGCTAAACACTGAAGCTTTCTTT.

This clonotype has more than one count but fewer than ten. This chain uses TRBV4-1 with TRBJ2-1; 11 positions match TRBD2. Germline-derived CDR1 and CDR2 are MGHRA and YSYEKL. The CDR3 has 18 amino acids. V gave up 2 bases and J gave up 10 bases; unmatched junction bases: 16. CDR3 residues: CASSQPQLAGVLGREQFF. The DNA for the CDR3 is TGCGCCAGCAGCCAACCCCAACTAGCGGGAGTTTTAGGCAGGGAGCAGTTCTTC.

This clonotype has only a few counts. The DNA of the CDR3 is TGTGCCACCAGAGAACAGGGGTGGACTGAAGCTTTCTTT. This codes for CATREQGWTEAFF. This rearrangement joins TRBV24-1 to TRBJ1-1; TRBD1 matches at 7 bases. CDR1 and CDR2 (germline): KGHDR, SFDVKD. V shed 7 bases and J 5 bases; nucleotides not matched to a gene: 6. This CDR3 region has 13 residues.

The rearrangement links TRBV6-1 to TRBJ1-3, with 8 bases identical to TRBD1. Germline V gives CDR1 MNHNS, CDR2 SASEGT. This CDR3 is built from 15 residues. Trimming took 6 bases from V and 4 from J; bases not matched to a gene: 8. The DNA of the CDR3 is TGTGCCAGCAGCGACCCCCGGACAGGGGGAAACACCATATATTTT. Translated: CASSDPRTGGNTIYF.

In DNA, the CDR3 is TGTGCCAGCAGCATTATTGACTATGGCTACACCTTC. This gives the protein CASSIIDYGYTF. The chain joins TRBV12-3 or TRBV12-4 to TRBJ1-2; D is ambiguous. The V and J ends lost 6 bases and 3 bases respectively, with 8 bases between them. The CDR3 has 12 amino acids.

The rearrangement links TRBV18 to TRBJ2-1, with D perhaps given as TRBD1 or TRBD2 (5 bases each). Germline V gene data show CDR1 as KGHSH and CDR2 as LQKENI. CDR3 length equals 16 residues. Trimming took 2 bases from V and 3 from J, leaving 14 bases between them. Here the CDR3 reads CASSPGSRGDYNEQFF. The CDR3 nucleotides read TGTGCCAGCTCACCAGGGTCAAGGGGAGACTACAATGAGCAGTTCTTC.

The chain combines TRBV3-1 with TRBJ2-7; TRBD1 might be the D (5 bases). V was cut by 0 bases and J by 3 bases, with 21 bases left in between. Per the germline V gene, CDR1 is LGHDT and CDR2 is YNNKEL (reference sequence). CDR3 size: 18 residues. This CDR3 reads CASSQEVPGKLTVYEQYV. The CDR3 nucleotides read TGTGCCAGCAGCCAAGAGGTGCCAGGGAAGTTGACCGTCTACGAGCAGTACGTC.

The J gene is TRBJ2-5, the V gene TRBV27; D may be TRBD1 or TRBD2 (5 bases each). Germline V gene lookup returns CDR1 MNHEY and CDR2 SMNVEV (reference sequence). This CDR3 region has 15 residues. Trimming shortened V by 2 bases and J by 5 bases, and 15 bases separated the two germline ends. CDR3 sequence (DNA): TGTGCCAGCAGTTTACGGACTTCCTGGGGCGAGACCCAGTACTTC. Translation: CASSLRTSWGETQYF.

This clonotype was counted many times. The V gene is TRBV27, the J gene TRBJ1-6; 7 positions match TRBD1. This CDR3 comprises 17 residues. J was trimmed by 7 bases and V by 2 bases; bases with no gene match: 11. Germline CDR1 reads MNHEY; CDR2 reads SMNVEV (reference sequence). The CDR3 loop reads CASSLGPSTGRNSPLHF. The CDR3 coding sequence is TGTGCCAGCAGTTTAGGCCCTTCGACAGGGAGAAATTCACCCCTCCACTTT.

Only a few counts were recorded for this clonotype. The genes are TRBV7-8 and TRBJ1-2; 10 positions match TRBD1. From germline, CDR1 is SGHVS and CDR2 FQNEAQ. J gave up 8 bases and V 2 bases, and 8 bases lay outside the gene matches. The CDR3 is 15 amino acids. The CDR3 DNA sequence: TGTGCCAGCAGCTTACCCGGACAGGGGGTGGGGGGCTACACCTTC. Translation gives CASSLPGQGVGGYTF.

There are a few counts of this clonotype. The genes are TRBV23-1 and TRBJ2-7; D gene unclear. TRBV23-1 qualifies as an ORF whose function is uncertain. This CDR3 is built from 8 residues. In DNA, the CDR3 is TGCGCGGAGTACGAGCAGTACGTC. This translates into CAEYEQYV.

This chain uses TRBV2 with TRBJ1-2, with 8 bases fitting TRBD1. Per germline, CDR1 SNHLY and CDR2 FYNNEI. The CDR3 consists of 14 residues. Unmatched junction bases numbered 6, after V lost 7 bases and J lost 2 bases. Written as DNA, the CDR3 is TGTGCCAGCACCGGGTGGGACAGGAACTATGGCTACACCTTC. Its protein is CASTGWDRNYGYTF.

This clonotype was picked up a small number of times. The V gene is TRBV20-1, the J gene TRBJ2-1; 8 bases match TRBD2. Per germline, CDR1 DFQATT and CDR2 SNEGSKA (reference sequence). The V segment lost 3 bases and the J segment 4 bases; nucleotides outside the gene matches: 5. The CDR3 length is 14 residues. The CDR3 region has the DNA TGCAGTGCTAGCCGTAGCGGGAAATACAATGAGCAGTTCTTC. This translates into CSASRSGKYNEQFF.

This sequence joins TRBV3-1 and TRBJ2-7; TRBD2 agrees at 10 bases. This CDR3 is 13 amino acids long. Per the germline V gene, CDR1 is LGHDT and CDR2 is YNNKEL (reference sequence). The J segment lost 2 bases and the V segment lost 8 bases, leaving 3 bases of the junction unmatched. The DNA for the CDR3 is TGTGCCAGCGGAGCGGGAGGGGCCTACGAGCAGTACTTC. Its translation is CASGAGGAYEQYF.

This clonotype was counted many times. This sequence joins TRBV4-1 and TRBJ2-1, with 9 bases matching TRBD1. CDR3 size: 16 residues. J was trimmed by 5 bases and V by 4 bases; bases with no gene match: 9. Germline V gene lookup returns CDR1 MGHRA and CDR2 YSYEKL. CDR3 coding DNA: TGCGCCAGCAGCCCTGTAGGCTGGACAGGGGACAATGAGCAGTTCTTC. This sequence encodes CASSPVGWTGDNEQFF.

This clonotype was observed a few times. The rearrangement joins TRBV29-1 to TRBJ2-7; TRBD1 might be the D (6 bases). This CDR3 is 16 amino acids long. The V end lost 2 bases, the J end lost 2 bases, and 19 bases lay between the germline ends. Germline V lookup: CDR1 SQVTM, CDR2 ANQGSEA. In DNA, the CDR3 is TGCAGCGTTGAAAAATATACAGGGATAAGTCCCTACGAGCAGTACTTC. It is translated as CSVEKYTGISPYEQYF.

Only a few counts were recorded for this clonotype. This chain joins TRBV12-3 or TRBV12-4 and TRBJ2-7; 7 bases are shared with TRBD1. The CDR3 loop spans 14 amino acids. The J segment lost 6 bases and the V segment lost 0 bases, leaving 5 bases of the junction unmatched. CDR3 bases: TGTGCCAGCAGTTTAGCGCGAGGGGGCCGCGAGCAGTACTTC. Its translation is CASSLARGGREQYF.